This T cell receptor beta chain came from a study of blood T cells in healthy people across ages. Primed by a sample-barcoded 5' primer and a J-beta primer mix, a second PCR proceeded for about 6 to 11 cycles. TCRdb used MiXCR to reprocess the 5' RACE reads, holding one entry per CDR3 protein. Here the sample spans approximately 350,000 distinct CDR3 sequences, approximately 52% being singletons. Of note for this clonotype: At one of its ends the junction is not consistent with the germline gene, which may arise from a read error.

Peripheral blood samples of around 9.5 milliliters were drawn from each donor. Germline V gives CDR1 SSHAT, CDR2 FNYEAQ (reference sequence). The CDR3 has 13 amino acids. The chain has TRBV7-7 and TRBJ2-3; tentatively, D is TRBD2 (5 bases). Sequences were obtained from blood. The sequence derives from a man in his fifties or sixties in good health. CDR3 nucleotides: TGTGCTAGCAGCTTAGCGCCCACAGATACGCAGTATTTT. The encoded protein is CASSLAPTDTQYF.